The T cell receptor beta chain described here comes from a study of blood T cell repertoires in COVID-19. Here immunoSEQ multiplex PCR was the method, and the copy in TCRdb shows in-frame clones only, minus some. This table holds under 350,000 clones, approximately 90% found once. The TCR originated in a man in his forties or fifties with acute or convalescent COVID-19. Material for sequencing was peripheral blood.

The DNA for the CDR3 is TGTGCCAGCAAACTAGCGGGGCGAACCTCTGGGGCCAACGTCCTGACTTTC. Translation gives CASKLAGRTSGANVLTF. The gene calls are TRBV14 and TRBJ2-6, with 10 bases that match TRBD2. With V trimmed by 7 bases and J by 0 bases, 6 bases remained unmatched. This CDR3 spans 17 amino acids. Per the germline V gene, CDR1 is SGHDN and CDR2 is FVKESK.